A single sample gave rise to the 27 T cell receptor beta chains below, sequenced in a study of blood T cells in healthy people across ages. With a J-beta primer mix and a sample-barcoded 5' primer, a second PCR ran 7 to 11 cycles. One entry per CDR3 protein results from TCRdb running MiXCR on the 5' RACE reads. Among 1.5 million to 2 million distinct CDR3 sequences listed, approximately 28% were seen once. Sequencing was carried out using blood. These receptors all come from a woman aged 25 to 45 in good health.

This clonotype showed up just a few times. The V gene is TRBV10-2, the J gene TRBJ1-2; D perhaps matches TRBD1 (5 bases). V dropped 6 bases and J dropped 8 bases, with 19 bases sitting between them. This CDR3 spans 14 amino acids. Per germline, CDR1 WSHSY and CDR2 SAAADI. CDR3 sequence reads: CASSPGEGPEGYTF. The CDR3 DNA is TGCGCCAGCAGCCCTGGGGAGGGGCCTGAGGGCTACACCTTC.

This clonotype was recorded a few times. This rearrangement joins TRBV9 to TRBJ2-4; 11 bases match TRBD2. This CDR3 spans 16 amino acids. After removal of 0 bases from V and 13 bases from J, the junction contained 12 bases not matched to a gene. Germline V gene data show CDR1 as SGDLS and CDR2 as YYNGEE. The CDR3 sequence: CASSVGTSGSYNEQYF. Written as DNA, the CDR3 is TGTGCCAGCAGCGTAGGGACTAGCGGGTCCTACAATGAGCAGTACTTC. The full variable domain, its missing parts supplied by reference TRBV9 and TRBJ2-4, is DSGVTQTPKHLITATGQRVTLRCSPRSGDLSVYWYQQSLDQGLQFLIQYYNGEERAKGNILERFSAQQFPDLHSELNLSSLELGDSALYFCASSVGTSGSYNEQYFGAGTRLSVL.

The sample holds many counts of this clonotype. The chain uses TRBV11-2 and TRBJ2-1; D might be TRBD2 (5 bases). The germline V gene has CDR1 SGHAT and CDR2 FQNNGV. The CDR3 covers 15 residues. V was shortened by 3 bases and J by 0 bases, with 9 bases between the two germline ends. CDR3 nucleotides: TGTGCCAGCAGCTTGCGCGGGCCCTCCTACAATGAGCAGTTCTTC. Residues: CASSLRGPSYNEQFF.

This clonotype was counted once. J is TRBJ2-3 and V is TRBV7-2; unclear D gene. The CDR3 contains 13 residues. Germline V gene data show CDR1 as SGHTA and CDR2 as FQGNSA. V shed 1 base and J shed 6 bases, with 8 bases lying between them. CDR3 amino acids: CASSLVSYDTQYF. CDR3 DNA sequence: TGTGCCAGCAGCTTAGTCAGTTACGATACGCAGTATTTT.

J is TRBJ2-1 and V is TRBV5-1; TRBD2 matches at 10 bases. This CDR3 comprises 15 residues. V gave up 0 bases and J gave up 9 bases; unmatched junction bases: 6. Germline V gene sequence: CDR1 SGHRS, CDR2 YFSETQ. CDR3 nucleotide sequence: TGCGCCAGCAGCTTGGAGAGCGGGAGGGCCGTTGAGCAGTTCTTC. Amino acid sequence: CASSLESGRAVEQFF.

This chain uses TRBV10-3 with TRBJ2-1; the match to TRBD2 covers 9 bases. Trimming cost V 7 bases and J 4 bases; bases outside gene matches: 8. The germline CDR1 and CDR2 sequences are ENHRY and SYGVKD. The CDR3 extends over 15 amino acids. The CDR3 DNA reads TGTGCCATCACAACGGAGACTAGCGGTTACAATGAGCAGTTCTTC. It translates to CAITTETSGYNEQFF.

The table lists this clonotype with many counts. The chain links TRBV12-3 or TRBV12-4 to TRBJ2-7; D is possibly TRBD1 (5 bases). Trimming cost V 7 bases and J 6 bases, with 13 bases left between them. This CDR3 has 12 residues. The CDR3 is CASTRQRREQYF. DNA of the CDR3: TGTGCCAGCACCCGACAGAGACGCGAGCAGTACTTC.

This clonotype was picked up many times. V and J are TRBV20-1 and TRBJ2-1, with TRBD2 as a possible D gene (5 bases). The V and J ends lost 1 base and 8 bases respectively, with 15 bases between them. The CDR3 is 14 amino acids. Germline CDR1 is DFQATT and CDR2 is SNEGSKA (reference sequence). CDR3 amino acids: CSARAPTAVDEQFF. CDR3 coding DNA: TGCAGTGCTAGAGCCCCCACAGCGGTCGATGAGCAGTTCTTC.

CDR3 residues: CASSRQGTRSTDTQYF. The CDR3 DNA sequence: TGTGCCAGCAGCCGACAAGGGACTAGGAGCACAGATACGCAGTATTTT. This chain links TRBV7-2 with TRBJ2-3; 8 bases fit TRBD2. The CDR3 sequence is 16 residues long. Unmatched junction bases numbered 7, after V lost 5 bases and J lost 0 bases. Germline V gene lookup returns CDR1 SGHTA and CDR2 FQGNSA.

The rearrangement joins TRBV3-1 to TRBJ2-7; the D is unclear. V was trimmed by 0 bases and J by 5 bases, leaving 11 bases between them. The CDR3 extends over 14 amino acids. Germline values: CDR1 LGHDT, CDR2 YNNKEL (reference sequence). The CDR3 DNA reads as TGTGCCAGCAGCCAAGATTCACCCTCTAACGAGCAGTACTTC. Residues: CASSQDSPSNEQYF.

V usage is TRBV5-5 and J usage is TRBJ1-6, with TRBD1 matching 7 bases. CDR1 and CDR2 (germline): SGHKS, YYEKEE (reference sequence). V was clipped by 3 bases and J by 7 bases; unmatched bases: 7. The CDR3 runs to 15 residues. As DNA, the CDR3 is TGTGCCAGCAGCTGGGGGGACAGTCCCAATTCACCCCTCCACTTT. It encodes CASSWGDSPNSPLHF.

This clonotype was seen many times. The chain uses TRBV10-3 and TRBJ2-7; 9 positions agree with TRBD2. CDR1 is ENHRY and CDR2 is SYGVKD in the germline V gene. This CDR3 is 16 amino acids long. The junction had 12 bases not matched to a gene; V was cut back by 4 bases and J by 5 bases. This CDR3 is CAISGSAGGGADEQYF. DNA for the CDR3: TGTGCCATCAGTGGTTCGGCTGGCGGGGGGGCTGACGAGCAGTACTTC.

V gene TRBV6-2 or TRBV6-3 combines with J gene TRBJ2-5; TRBD1 matches at 10 bases. Gene TRBJ2-7 matches the end of the DNA better, so the J call may be wrong. Germline CDR1 and CDR2: MNHEY and SVGEGT. CDR3 length: 13 amino acids. Written as DNA, the CDR3 is TGTGCCAACTTGCCGGGACAGGGGCTCGAGCAGTACTTC. Residues: CANLPGQGLEQYF.

In this sample, this clonotype turned up a few times. The chain combines TRBV12-3 or TRBV12-4 with TRBJ2-4; unclear D gene. The V gene lost 3 bases and the J gene lost 0 bases, with 6 bases spanning the gap. The CDR3 extends over 14 amino acids. CDR3 sequence: CASSFQLAKNIQYF. DNA for the CDR3: TGTGCCAGCAGTTTTCAGCTAGCCAAAAACATTCAGTACTTC.

The chain recombines TRBV20-1 with TRBJ2-1; a possible D gene is TRBD2 (6 bases). Germline CDR1 reads DFQATT; CDR2 reads SNEGSKA (reference sequence). Trimming pared 1 base from V and 8 bases from J, leaving 15 bases between. The CDR3 totals 14 residues. Here the CDR3 reads CSARGGGVIDEQFF. The CDR3 DNA reads as TGCAGTGCTAGAGGGGGCGGGGTGATAGATGAGCAGTTCTTC.

Here the CDR3 reads CSARDFNSGADTQYF. In DNA, the CDR3 is TGCAGTGCTAGAGATTTTAATAGCGGGGCAGATACGCAGTATTTT. This chain joins TRBV20-1 and TRBJ2-3; 8 bases fit TRBD2. Germline-derived CDR1 and CDR2 are DFQATT and SNEGSKA (reference sequence). The CDR3 has 15 residues. Trimming removed 0 bases from V and 4 bases from J; junction bases left unmatched: 6.

V usage is TRBV3-1 and J usage is TRBJ2-3; TRBD2 matches at 12 bases. Germline V CDR1 and CDR2: LGHDT, YNNKEL (reference sequence). This CDR3 spans 13 amino acids. V lost 11 bases to trimming and J lost 5 bases; unmatched junction nucleotides: 5. As DNA, the CDR3 is TGTGCCTCGGCTAGCGGGAGGGTAGATACGCAGTATTTT. Encoded protein: CASASGRVDTQYF.

This clonotype was detected only a few times. The chain links TRBV4-1 to TRBJ2-1, with D possibly TRBD2 on 5 matching bases. Trimming removed 3 bases at V and 4 bases at J, with 10 bases between. Germline values: CDR1 MGHRA, CDR2 YSYEKL. This CDR3 comprises 14 residues. CDR3 DNA sequence: TGCGCCAGCAGCCACCGATGGGAGTACAATGAGCAGTTCTTC. This sequence encodes CASSHRWEYNEQFF.

This clonotype has just a few counts. The CDR3 loop reads CASSFSGTSGSSETQYF. The CDR3 coding sequence is TGTGCCAGCAGCTTCTCCGGGACTAGCGGGAGCTCAGAGACCCAGTACTTC. The V call is TRBV7-2, the J call TRBJ2-5; the match to TRBD2 covers 14 bases. The trim removed 3 bases at V and 4 bases at J, leaving 7 bases unmatched. Germline CDR1 reads SGHTA; CDR2 reads FQGNSA. The CDR3 length is 17 residues. Combining the CDR3 with reference TRBV7-2 and TRBJ2-5 gives the whole variable domain GAGVSQSPSNKVTEKGKDVELRCDPISGHTALYWYRQSLGQGLEFLIYFQGNSAPDKSGLPSDRFSAERTGGSVSTLTIQRTQQEDSAVYLCASSFSGTSGSSETQYFGPGTRLLVL.

The chain has TRBV2 and TRBJ2-3; D not resolved. Germline V gene lookup returns CDR1 SNHLY and CDR2 FYNNEI. V was trimmed by 6 bases and J by 0 bases, leaving 13 bases between them. The CDR3 is made up of 15 amino acids. The CDR3 DNA reads TGTGCCAGCAGAGATTTCGGGTTGAGCACAGATACGCAGTATTTT. Protein product: CASRDFGLSTDTQYF.

The chain couples TRBV5-5 to TRBJ2-2; D gene uncertain. CDR3 length: 16 amino acids. The V gene lost 0 bases and the J gene lost 5 bases, with 14 bases spanning the gap. Germline CDR1 reads SGHKS; CDR2 reads YYEKEE (reference sequence). The CDR3 here is CASSLVQFLGTGELFF. The CDR3 region has the DNA TGTGCCAGCAGCTTGGTTCAGTTTTTGGGAACCGGGGAGCTGTTTTTT.

This chain connects TRBV30 to TRBJ2-3, with 13 positions matching TRBD2. Germline assignment: CDR1 GTSNPN and CDR2 SVGIG (reference sequence). The CDR3 spans 15 residues. Germline trimming cut 5 bases from V and 5 bases from J; bases unmatched to any gene: 7. The CDR3, as DNA: TGTGCCTGGCGGACTAGCGGGAGTCGTAAAGATACGCAGTATTTT. Its translation: CAWRTSGSRKDTQYF.

This chain links TRBV10-3 with TRBJ2-7; D is unresolved. CDR3 size: 13 residues. V shed 2 bases and J shed 7 bases, with 12 bases lying between them. Per germline, CDR1 ENHRY and CDR2 SYGVKD. CDR3 residues: CAISEGLTEEQYF. The CDR3 DNA reads as TGTGCCATCAGTGAGGGGCTTACGGAGGAGCAGTACTTC.

This clonotype was detected only a few times. The chain links TRBV3-1 to TRBJ2-3; D is uncertain. The CDR3 runs to 13 residues. Germline lookup yields CDR1 LGHDT and CDR2 YNNKEL (reference sequence). V was trimmed by 4 bases and J by 6 bases, leaving 11 bases between them. The CDR3 bases are TGTGCCAGCAGCCTGCCTTCCGGGGATACGCAGTATTTT. Translation gives CASSLPSGDTQYF.

V usage is TRBV5-1 and J usage is TRBJ1-1; no clear D gene. This CDR3 is built from 14 residues. Germline V gene data show CDR1 as SGHRS and CDR2 as YFSETQ. Trimming removed 4 bases at V and 3 bases at J, with 13 bases between. The CDR3 is CASSPTTSDTEAFF. The CDR3, as DNA: TGCGCCAGCAGCCCCACTACCTCGGACACTGAAGCTTTCTTT.

This clonotype turned up a few times. This chain connects TRBV29-1 to TRBJ1-4; D not certain. CDR1 is SQVTM, CDR2 ANQGSEA, per germline. This CDR3 is 14 amino acids long. Trimming stripped 6 bases from V and 7 bases from J, with 18 bases between. The CDR3 DNA reads as TGCAGCGTCGGGGAGGAGGGATACGGTGAAAAACTGTTTTTT. It codes for CSVGEEGYGEKLFF.

This clonotype was seen many times. The chain is built from TRBV4-3 and TRBJ2-7; 8 nucleotides agree with TRBD1. J gave up 2 bases and V 3 bases, and 6 bases lay outside the gene matches. The CDR3 sequence is 15 residues long. In germline, CDR1 is LGHNA, CDR2 YSLEER. The CDR3 is CASSQDPRGPYEQYF. The CDR3 bases are TGCGCCAGCAGCCAGGACCCCAGGGGGCCCTACGAGCAGTACTTC.